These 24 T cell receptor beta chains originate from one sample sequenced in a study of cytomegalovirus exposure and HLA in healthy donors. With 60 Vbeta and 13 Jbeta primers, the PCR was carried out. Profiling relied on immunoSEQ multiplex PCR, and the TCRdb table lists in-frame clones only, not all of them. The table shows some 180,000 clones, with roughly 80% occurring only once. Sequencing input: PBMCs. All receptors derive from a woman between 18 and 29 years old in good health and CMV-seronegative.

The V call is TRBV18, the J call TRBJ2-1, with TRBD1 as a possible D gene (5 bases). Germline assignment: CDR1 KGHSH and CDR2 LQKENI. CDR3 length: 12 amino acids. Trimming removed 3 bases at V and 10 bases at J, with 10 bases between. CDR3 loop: CASSPTDREQFF. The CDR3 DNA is TGTGCCAGCTCACCCACCGACAGAGAGCAGTTCTTC.

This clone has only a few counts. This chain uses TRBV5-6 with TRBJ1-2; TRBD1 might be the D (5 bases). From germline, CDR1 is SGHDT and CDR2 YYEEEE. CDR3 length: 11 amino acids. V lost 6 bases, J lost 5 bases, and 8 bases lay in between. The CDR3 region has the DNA TGTGCCAGCAACGGGGGTTATGGCTACACCTTC. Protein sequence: CASNGGYGYTF.

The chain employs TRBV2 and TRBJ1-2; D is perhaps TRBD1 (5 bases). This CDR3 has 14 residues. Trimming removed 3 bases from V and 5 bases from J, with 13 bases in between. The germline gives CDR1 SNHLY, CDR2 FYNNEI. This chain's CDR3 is CASSDGRDVYGYTF. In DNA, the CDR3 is TGTGCCAGCAGTGACGGCAGGGATGTTTATGGCTACACCTTC.

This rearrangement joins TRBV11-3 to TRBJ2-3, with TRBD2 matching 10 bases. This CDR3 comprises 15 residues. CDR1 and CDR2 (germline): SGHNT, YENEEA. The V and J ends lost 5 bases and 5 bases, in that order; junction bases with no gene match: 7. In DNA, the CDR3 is TGTGCCAGCAGCCAAGCGGGAGGGCCGGTAGATACGCAGTATTTT. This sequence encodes CASSQAGGPVDTQYF. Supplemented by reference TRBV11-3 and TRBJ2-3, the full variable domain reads EAGVVQSPRYKIIEKKQPVAFWCNPISGHNTLYWYLQNLGQGPELLIRYENEEAVDDSQLPKDRFSAERLKGVDSTLKIQPAELGDSAVYLCASSQAGGPVDTQYFGPGTRLTVL.

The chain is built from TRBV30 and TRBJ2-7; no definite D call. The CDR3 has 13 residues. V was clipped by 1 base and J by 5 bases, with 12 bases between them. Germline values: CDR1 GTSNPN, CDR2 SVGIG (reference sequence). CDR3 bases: TGTGCCTGGAGTGAACGCCATCGACACGAGCAGTACGTC. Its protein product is CAWSERHRHEQYV.

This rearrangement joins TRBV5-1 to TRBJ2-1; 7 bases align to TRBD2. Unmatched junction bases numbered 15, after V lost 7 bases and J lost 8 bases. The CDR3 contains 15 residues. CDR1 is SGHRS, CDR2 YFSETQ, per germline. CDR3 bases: TGCGCCAGCGACCTAGCCGAGGGAGGGCCGGATGAGCAGTTCTTC. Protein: CASDLAEGGPDEQFF. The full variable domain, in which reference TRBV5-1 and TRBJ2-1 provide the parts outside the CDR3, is KAGVTQTPRYLIKTRGQQVTLSCSPISGHRSVSWYQQTPGQGLQFLFEYFSETQRNKGNFPGRFSGRQFSNSRSEMNVSTLELGDSALYLCASDLAEGGPDEQFFGPGTRLTVL.

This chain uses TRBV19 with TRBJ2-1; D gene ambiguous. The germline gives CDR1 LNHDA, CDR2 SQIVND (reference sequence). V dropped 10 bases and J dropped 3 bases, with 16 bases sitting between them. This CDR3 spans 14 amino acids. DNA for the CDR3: TGTGCCACCCAACCCACATATAACTACAATGAGCAGTTCTTC. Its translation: CATQPTYNYNEQFF. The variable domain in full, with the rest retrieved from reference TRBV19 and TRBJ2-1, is DGGITQSPKYLFRKEGQNVTLSCEQNLNHDAMYWYRQDPGQGLRLIYYSQIVNDFQKGDIAEGYSVSREKKESFPLTVTSAQKNPTAFYLCATQPTYNYNEQFFGPGTRLTVL.

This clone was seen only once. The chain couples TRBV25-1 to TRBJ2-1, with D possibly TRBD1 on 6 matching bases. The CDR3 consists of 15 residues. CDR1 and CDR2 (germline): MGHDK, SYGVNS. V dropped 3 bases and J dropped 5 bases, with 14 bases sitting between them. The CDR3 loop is CASSDPSGVHNEQFF. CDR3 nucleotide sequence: TGTGCCAGCAGTGACCCGTCAGGGGTCCACAATGAGCAGTTCTTC.

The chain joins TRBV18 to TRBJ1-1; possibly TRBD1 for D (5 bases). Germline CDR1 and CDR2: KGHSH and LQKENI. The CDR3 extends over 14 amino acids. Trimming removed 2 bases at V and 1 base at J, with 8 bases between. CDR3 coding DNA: TGTGCCAGCTCACCAAAGGGGAAGAACACTGAAGCTTTCTTT. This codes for CASSPKGKNTEAFF.

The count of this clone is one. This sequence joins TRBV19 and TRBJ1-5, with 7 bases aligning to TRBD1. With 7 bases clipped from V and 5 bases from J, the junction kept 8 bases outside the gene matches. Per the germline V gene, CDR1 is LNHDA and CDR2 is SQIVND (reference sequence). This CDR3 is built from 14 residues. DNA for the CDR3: TGTGCCAGTAATCTCCGGGACAGCGATCAGCCCCAGCATTTT. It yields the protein CASNLRDSDQPQHF.

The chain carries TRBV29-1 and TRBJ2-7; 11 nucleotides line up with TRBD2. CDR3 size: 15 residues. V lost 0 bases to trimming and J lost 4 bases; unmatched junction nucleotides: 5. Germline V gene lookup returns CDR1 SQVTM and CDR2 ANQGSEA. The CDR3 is CSVEEPLAGGYEQYF. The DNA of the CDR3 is TGCAGCGTTGAAGAGCCCCTAGCGGGAGGTTACGAGCAGTACTTC.

The DNA of the CDR3 is TGCGCCAGCCGCCCCCACTCGACAGTTGAAGCTTTCTTT. Its protein is CASRPHSTVEAFF. The V call is TRBV5-1, the J call TRBJ1-1; perhaps TRBD1 as D (5 bases). This CDR3 is built from 13 residues. Deletions cut 7 bases from V and 7 bases from J, with 17 bases between. Germline CDR1 reads SGHRS; CDR2 reads YFSETQ. Together with reference TRBV5-1 and TRBJ1-1, the CDR3 gives the full variable domain: KAGVTQTPRYLIKTRGQQVTLSCSPISGHRSVSWYQQTPGQGLQFLFEYFSETQRNKGNFPGRFSGRQFSNSRSEMNVSTLELGDSALYLCASRPHSTVEAFFGQGTRLTVV.

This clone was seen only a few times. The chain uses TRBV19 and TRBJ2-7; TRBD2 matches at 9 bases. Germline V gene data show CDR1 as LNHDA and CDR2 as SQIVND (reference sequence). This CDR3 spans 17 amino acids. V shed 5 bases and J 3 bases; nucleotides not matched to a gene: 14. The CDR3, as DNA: TGTGCCAGTAGTCCCGGGTTTGGGAAGCGGGGGGTCTACGAGCAGTACTTC. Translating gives CASSPGFGKRGVYEQYF.

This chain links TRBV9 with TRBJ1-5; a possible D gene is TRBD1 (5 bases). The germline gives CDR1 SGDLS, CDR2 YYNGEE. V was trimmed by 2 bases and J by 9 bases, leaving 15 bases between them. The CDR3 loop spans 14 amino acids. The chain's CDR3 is CASSVGGGVRPQHF. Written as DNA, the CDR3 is TGTGCCAGCAGCGTCGGGGGTGGTGTTCGGCCCCAGCATTTT.

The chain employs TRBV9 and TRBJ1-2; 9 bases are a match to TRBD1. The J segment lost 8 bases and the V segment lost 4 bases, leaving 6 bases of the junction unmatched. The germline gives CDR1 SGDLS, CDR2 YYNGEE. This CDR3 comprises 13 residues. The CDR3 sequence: CASSPWTGEGYTF. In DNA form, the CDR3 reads TGTGCCAGCAGCCCCTGGACAGGGGAAGGCTACACCTTC.

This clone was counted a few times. CDR3 DNA: TGTGCCAGCAGTTACACAAGTTATGGCTACACCTTC. This gives the protein CASSYTSYGYTF. V gene TRBV6-5 combines with J gene TRBJ1-2; the D is unclear. The V gene's germline CDR1 is MNHEY and CDR2 SVGAGI. Trimming removed 2 bases from V and 5 bases from J, with 6 bases in between. The CDR3 sequence is 12 residues long.

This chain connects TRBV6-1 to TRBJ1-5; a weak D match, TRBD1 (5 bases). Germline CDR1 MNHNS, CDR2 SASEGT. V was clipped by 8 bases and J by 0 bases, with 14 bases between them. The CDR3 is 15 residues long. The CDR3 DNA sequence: TGTGCCAGCGGCCCGGGGGGGTATAGCAATCAGCCCCAGCATTTT. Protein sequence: CASGPGGYSNQPQHF.

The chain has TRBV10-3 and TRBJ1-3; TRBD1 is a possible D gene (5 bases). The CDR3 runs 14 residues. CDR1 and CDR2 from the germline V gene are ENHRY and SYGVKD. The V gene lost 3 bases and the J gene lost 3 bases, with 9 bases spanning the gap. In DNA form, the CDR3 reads TGTGCCATCAGTGAACGGGGGGTTGGAAACACCATATATTTT. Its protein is CAISERGVGNTIYF.

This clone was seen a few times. Written as DNA, the CDR3 is TGTGCCAGCAGGAGCTCTAGCGGGAGGAGTGTCTACGAGCAGTACTTC. This sequence encodes CASRSSSGRSVYEQYF. The chain is built from TRBV2 and TRBJ2-7; TRBD2 matches 11 bases. This CDR3 comprises 16 residues. The germline gives CDR1 SNHLY, CDR2 FYNNEI. Losses at the gene ends were 6 bases for V and 3 bases for J; bases not matched to a gene: 10.

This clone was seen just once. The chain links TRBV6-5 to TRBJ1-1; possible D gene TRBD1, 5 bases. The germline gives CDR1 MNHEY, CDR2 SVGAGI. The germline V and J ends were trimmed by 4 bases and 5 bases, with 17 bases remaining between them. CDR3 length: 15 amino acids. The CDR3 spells CASSFGTRRGTEAFF. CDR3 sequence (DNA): TGTGCCAGCAGTTTCGGGACTCGGAGAGGTACTGAAGCTTTCTTT.

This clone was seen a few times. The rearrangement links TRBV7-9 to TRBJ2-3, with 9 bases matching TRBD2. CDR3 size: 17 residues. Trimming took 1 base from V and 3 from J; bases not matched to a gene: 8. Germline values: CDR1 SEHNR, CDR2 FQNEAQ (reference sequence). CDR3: CASSLGLAGVRTDTQYF. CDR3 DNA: TGTGCCAGCAGCTTAGGGTTAGCGGGAGTTCGTACAGATACGCAGTATTTT.

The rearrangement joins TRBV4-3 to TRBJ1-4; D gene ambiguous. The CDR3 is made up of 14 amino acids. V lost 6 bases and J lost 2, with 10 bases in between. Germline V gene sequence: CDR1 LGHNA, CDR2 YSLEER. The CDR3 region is CASRPEATNEKLFF. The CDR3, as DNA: TGCGCCAGCAGACCCGAGGCGACTAATGAAAAACTGTTTTTT.

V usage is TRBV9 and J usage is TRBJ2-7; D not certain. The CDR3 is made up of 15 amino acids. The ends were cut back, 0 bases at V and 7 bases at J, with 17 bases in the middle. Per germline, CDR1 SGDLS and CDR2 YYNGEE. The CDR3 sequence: CASSVGPYAQEEQYF. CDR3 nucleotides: TGTGCCAGCAGCGTAGGTCCATATGCGCAAGAGGAGCAGTACTTC.

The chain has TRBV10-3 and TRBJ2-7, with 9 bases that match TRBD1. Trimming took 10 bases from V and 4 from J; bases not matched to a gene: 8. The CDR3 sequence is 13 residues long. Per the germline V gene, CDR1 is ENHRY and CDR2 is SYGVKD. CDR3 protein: CATGTGSEYEQYV. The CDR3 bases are TGTGCCACCGGGACAGGGAGTGAGTACGAGCAGTACGTC.